This T cell receptor (beta chain) is drawn from a study of blood T cell repertoires in COVID-19. Overall study context: The samples span acute and convalescent COVID-19 from the United States, Italy and Spain. Sources were T cells, B-cell-depleted T cells, or PBMCs; the material itself was cDNA or gDNA.

This table comes from immunoSEQ multiplex PCR, and its TCRdb copy is limited to in-frame clones, with some not included. The sample consists of approximately 240,000 clones, roughly 82% of them appearing once. Looked up from germline, CDR1 is KGHDR and CDR2 is SFDVKD. The CDR3 spans 14 residues. V was cut by 3 bases and J by 3 bases, with 8 bases left in between. Specimen: peripheral blood. The chain combines TRBV24-1 with TRBJ1-5; unclear D gene. The TCR comes from a woman older than 75 with active or convalescent COVID-19. This CDR3 reads CATSDGRHNQPQHF. CDR3 DNA sequence: TGTGCCACCAGTGATGGGAGACACAATCAGCCCCAGCATTTT.